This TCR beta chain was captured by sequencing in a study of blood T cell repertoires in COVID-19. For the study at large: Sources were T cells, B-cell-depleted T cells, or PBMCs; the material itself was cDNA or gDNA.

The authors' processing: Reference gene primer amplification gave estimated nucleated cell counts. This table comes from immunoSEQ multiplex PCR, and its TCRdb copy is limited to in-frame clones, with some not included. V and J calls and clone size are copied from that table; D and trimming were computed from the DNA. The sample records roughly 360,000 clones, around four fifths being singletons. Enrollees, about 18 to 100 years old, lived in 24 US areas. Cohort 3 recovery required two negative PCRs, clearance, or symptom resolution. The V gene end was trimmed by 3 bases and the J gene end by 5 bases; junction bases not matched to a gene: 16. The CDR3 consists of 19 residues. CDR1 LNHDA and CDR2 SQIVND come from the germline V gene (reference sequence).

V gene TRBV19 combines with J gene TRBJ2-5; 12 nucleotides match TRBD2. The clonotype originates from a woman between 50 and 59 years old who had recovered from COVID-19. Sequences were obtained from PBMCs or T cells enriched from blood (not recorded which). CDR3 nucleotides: TGTGCCAGTAGTATCGACAGGGGCTCGACTAGCGGGAGTAAGGAGACCCAGTACTTC. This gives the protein CASSIDRGSTSGSKETQYF.